Following are 25 T cell receptor beta chains from one sample sequenced in a study of blood T cell repertoires in COVID-19. Sequencing was performed with immunoSEQ multiplex PCR; in TCRdb, only in-frame clones are kept and a portion is missing. The top ten hold roughly 22% of the sample, which has 50,000 to 75,000 clones, around 82% seen once. Specimen: peripheral blood. Receptors originate from a man aged 80 or over with active or convalescent COVID-19.

The V and J genes are TRBV5-1 and TRBJ2-1; 9 bases align to TRBD1. Losses at the gene ends were 0 bases for V and 2 bases for J; bases not matched to a gene: 9. Germline CDR1 and CDR2: SGHRS and YFSETQ. CDR3 length: 18 amino acids. The CDR3 is CASSLVVRTGDTYNEQFF. In DNA form, the CDR3 reads TGCGCCAGCAGCTTGGTCGTTCGGACAGGGGACACCTACAATGAGCAGTTCTTC.

The chain combines TRBV15 with TRBJ1-2; a possible D gene is TRBD1 (5 bases). Trimming cost V 4 bases and J 8 bases, with 11 bases left between them. The germline V gene encodes CDR1 LNHNV and CDR2 YYDKDF (reference sequence). The length of the CDR3 is 12 residues. CDR3 amino acids: CATSTNRLGYTF. CDR3 bases: TGTGCCACCAGCACCAACAGGCTAGGCTACACCTTC.

V is TRBV5-1 and J is TRBJ1-1; no reliable D call. Germline V CDR1 and CDR2: SGHRS, YFSETQ. The CDR3 contains 13 residues. The V end lost 0 bases, the J end lost 4 bases, and 7 bases lay between the germline ends. The CDR3 reads CASSLVEATEAFF. As DNA, the CDR3 is TGCGCCAGCAGCTTGGTGGAGGCCACTGAAGCTTTCTTT. The entire variable domain, with the rest obtained from reference TRBV5-1 and TRBJ1-1, is as follows: KAGVTQTPRYLIKTRGQQVTLSCSPISGHRSVSWYQQTPGQGLQFLFEYFSETQRNKGNFPGRFSGRQFSNSRSEMNVSTLELGDSALYLCASSLVEATEAFFGQGTRLTVV.

This clone appeared once. This chain uses TRBV13 with TRBJ1-1, with D unclear. Trimming pared 5 bases from V and 7 bases from J, leaving 17 bases between. Germline-derived CDR1 and CDR2 are PRHDT and FYEKMQ (reference sequence). The CDR3 covers 14 residues. CDR3 DNA: TGTGCCAGCAGCCCCCAAACCGCGGCGTTTGAAGCTTTCTTT. Protein product: CASSPQTAAFEAFF.

The chain uses TRBV24-1 and TRBJ2-5; D possibly corresponds to TRBD2 (7 bases). The CDR3 consists of 15 residues. V was trimmed by 2 bases and J by 4 bases, leaving 13 bases between them. The germline V gene encodes CDR1 KGHDR and CDR2 SFDVKD. The CDR3 region is CATSDSGGAAETQYF. CDR3 DNA sequence: TGTGCCACCAGTGATTCTGGGGGGGCCGCAGAGACCCAGTACTTC.

The rearrangement links TRBV2 to TRBJ1-2; D is perhaps TRBD1 (5 bases). Deletions cut 4 bases from V and 8 bases from J, with 14 bases between. The germline gives CDR1 SNHLY, CDR2 FYNNEI. The CDR3 extends over 13 amino acids. CDR3 DNA: TGTGCCAGCAGTGGCTCCTACGGGGGGGGCTACACCTTC. Translated, it gives CASSGSYGGGYTF.

This rearrangement joins TRBV11-1 to TRBJ1-3; 7 bases match TRBD1. The germline V gene has CDR1 SGHAT and CDR2 FQDESV (reference sequence). Trimming removed 5 bases from V and 3 bases from J; junction bases left unmatched: 10. This CDR3 is built from 16 residues. CDR3 DNA: TGTGCCAGCAGCAAGTACACCGGGACAGATGGAAACACCATATATTTT. Its protein product is CASSKYTGTDGNTIYF.

V gene TRBV6-1 combines with J gene TRBJ2-3, with 8 bases fitting TRBD2. Germline assignment: CDR1 MNHNS and CDR2 SASEGT. The CDR3 extends over 16 amino acids. Losses at the gene ends were 0 bases for V and 4 bases for J; bases not matched to a gene: 6. The CDR3 DNA reads as TGTGCCAGCAGTGAAGCCCTAGCGGGCGTCTCAGATACGCAGTATTTT. Residues: CASSEALAGVSDTQYF.

V and J are TRBV7-9 and TRBJ2-5, with a possible D match to TRBD2 (5 bases). V lost 7 bases to trimming and J lost 4 bases, with 13 bases between them. Germline loops: CDR1 SEHNR, CDR2 FQNEAQ (reference sequence). The CDR3 runs 13 residues. The CDR3 loop is CASTPRGPETQYF. For the CDR3, the DNA is TGTGCCAGCACCCCCCGGGGTCCAGAGACCCAGTACTTC.

V is TRBV5-1 and J is TRBJ1-2; 10 nucleotides line up with TRBD1. The length of the CDR3 is 15 residues. Germline CDR1 SGHRS, CDR2 YFSETQ. Trimming at V came to 2 bases and at J to 6 bases, leaving 7 bases not matched to a gene. CDR3 in amino acids: CASSLGTGDSHGYTF. As DNA, the CDR3 is TGCGCCAGCAGCTTAGGGACAGGGGATAGTCATGGCTACACCTTC. Based on the CDR3 plus reference TRBV5-1 and TRBJ1-2, the full variable domain is KAGVTQTPRYLIKTRGQQVTLSCSPISGHRSVSWYQQTPGQGLQFLFEYFSETQRNKGNFPGRFSGRQFSNSRSEMNVSTLELGDSALYLCASSLGTGDSHGYTFGSGTRLTVV.

The chain recombines TRBV2 with TRBJ1-4; the D is unclear. The CDR3 is 15 amino acids. The V gene's germline CDR1 is SNHLY and CDR2 FYNNEI. Trimming cost V 0 bases and J 12 bases, with 17 bases left between them. The CDR3 DNA reads TGTGCCAGCAGTGAAGCGCATCCGGGAGAGTCGGAACTGTTTTTT. As protein: CASSEAHPGESELFF.

This rearrangement joins TRBV19 to TRBJ2-5, with D tentatively TRBD1 (6 bases). CDR3 size: 14 residues. Germline lookup yields CDR1 LNHDA and CDR2 SQIVND (reference sequence). The V end was cut by 5 bases, the J end by 4 bases, with 14 bases between. DNA of the CDR3: TGTGCCAGTAGTCGCGACAGGTCCCTAGAGACCCAGTACTTC. Its translation: CASSRDRSLETQYF.

The V gene is TRBV11-3, the J gene TRBJ2-1; maybe TRBD2 (6 bases). This CDR3 comprises 16 residues. Trimming took 5 bases from V and 3 from J, leaving 17 bases between them. CDR1 is SGHNT, CDR2 YENEEA, per germline. Here the CDR3 DNA reads TGTGCCAGCAGCCCTCGCGGGGCTAGCGACTACAATGAGCAGTTCTTC. Translated: CASSPRGASDYNEQFF.

The rearrangement joins TRBV6-1 to TRBJ2-7; TRBD1 agrees at 8 bases. CDR1 and CDR2 from the germline V gene are MNHNS and SASEGT. Trimming cost V 2 bases and J 7 bases; bases outside gene matches: 7. The CDR3 contains 14 residues. CDR3: CASSEPWTGREQYF. The DNA for the CDR3 is TGTGCCAGCAGTGAACCCTGGACAGGGAGGGAGCAGTACTTC.

There are many counts of this clone. The chain is built from TRBV7-6 and TRBJ1-2; a possible D gene is TRBD1 (6 bases). This CDR3 region has 14 residues. V was cut by 5 bases and J by 6 bases, with 16 bases left in between. Germline-derived CDR1 and CDR2 are SGHVS and FNYEAQ. The CDR3 nucleotides are TGTGCCAGCAGCCCCGGACAGTGGGTGGATGGCTACACCTTC. Protein sequence: CASSPGQWVDGYTF.

The V call is TRBV28, the J call TRBJ2-7, with 8 bases aligning to TRBD2. Germline V CDR1 and CDR2: MDHEN, SYDVKM. The CDR3 contains 14 residues. The V and J ends lost 6 bases and 2 bases, in that order; junction bases with no gene match: 6. CDR3 coding DNA: TGTGCCAGCAGCCCCGGGGGGGGGCCCTACGAGCAGTACTTC. Translated, it gives CASSPGGGPYEQYF.

CDR3 nucleotide sequence: TGTGCCAGCAGCCCGACCAGGCTACGCTCTGGAAACACCATATATTTT. This gives the protein CASSPTRLRSGNTIYF. The rearrangement joins TRBV3-1 (or the pseudogene TRBV3-2) to TRBJ1-3; unclear D gene. The length of the CDR3 is 16 residues. The germline gives CDR1 LGHDT, CDR2 YNNKEL (reference sequence). Trimming removed 4 bases at V and 0 bases at J, with 13 bases between.

The chain employs TRBV6-6 and TRBJ1-2; D possibly corresponds to TRBD1 (6 bases). There are 14 residues in the CDR3. Trimming took off 5 bases at V and 2 bases at J, with 12 bases between the two ends. CDR1 and CDR2 from the germline V gene are MNHNY and SVGAGI (reference sequence). In DNA, the CDR3 is TGTGCCAGCAGTGACCTCGGGACAAACTATGGCTACACCTTC. Its translation: CASSDLGTNYGYTF.

This clone is a singleton in its sample. The rearrangement uses TRBV19 and TRBJ2-3; 8 bases align to TRBD2. The germline CDR1 and CDR2 sequences are LNHDA and SQIVND (reference sequence). The CDR3 is 17 residues long. The J segment lost 2 bases and the V segment lost 4 bases, leaving 11 bases of the junction unmatched. The CDR3 region has the DNA TGTGCCAGTAGTACCTACGGAGCGGGGGAGTACACAGATACGCAGTATTTT. Translation gives CASSTYGAGEYTDTQYF.

This chain uses TRBV7-9 with TRBJ1-2; 8 bases fit TRBD1. Germline trimming cut 3 bases from V and 8 bases from J; bases unmatched to any gene: 5. The CDR3 has 13 amino acids. Germline V gene lookup returns CDR1 SEHNR and CDR2 FQNEAQ (reference sequence). The CDR3: CASSFPGGEGYTF. The CDR3 coding sequence is TGTGCCAGCAGCTTCCCAGGGGGCGAAGGCTACACCTTC.

The chain couples TRBV6-2 or TRBV6-3 to TRBJ2-1; tentative D call: TRBD2 (5 bases). V was shortened by 5 bases and J by 12 bases, with 14 bases between the two germline ends. Germline CDR1 and CDR2: MNHEY and SVGEGT. This CDR3 contains 12 residues. CDR3 in DNA: TGTGCCAGCAGTGACCTAGAGAGCGGGCAGTTCTTC. Its protein product is CASSDLESGQFF.

This clone was counted ten times or more. The chain joins TRBV4-1 to TRBJ2-7; D is perhaps TRBD1 (6 bases). With 3 bases removed from V and 1 base from J, the gap between germline ends came to 10 bases. In germline, CDR1 is MGHRA, CDR2 YSYEKL. The CDR3 consists of 14 residues. CDR3 nucleotides: TGCGCCAGCAGCCAGACAGGTTCTTCCTACGAGCAGTACTTC. It codes for CASSQTGSSYEQYF.

The chain combines TRBV12-3 or TRBV12-4 with TRBJ2-2; the match to TRBD2 covers 11 bases. The V and J ends lost 4 bases and 11 bases, in that order; junction bases with no gene match: 3. This CDR3 contains 13 residues. The CDR3 loop is CASSWTSGHELFF. The CDR3 DNA sequence: TGTGCCAGCAGTTGGACTAGCGGGCACGAGCTGTTTTTT.

This clone has more than one count but fewer than ten. This chain joins TRBV19 and TRBJ2-7, with 9 nucleotides matching TRBD1. The germline gives CDR1 LNHDA, CDR2 SQIVND (reference sequence). The CDR3 is 15 amino acids. Germline trimming cut 5 bases from V and 4 bases from J; bases unmatched to any gene: 9. The CDR3 DNA follows: TGTGCCAGTAGTTTTAACAGGGGGCGGTCGTACGAGCAGTACTTC. Translated: CASSFNRGRSYEQYF.

This clone showed up just once. The junction differs from germline at one of its ends, possibly a read error. V gene TRBV9 combines with J gene TRBJ1-6; 8 bases are shared with TRBD1. Germline assignment: CDR1 SGDLS and CDR2 YYNGEE. This CDR3 has 14 residues. The CDR3 DNA reads TGTGCCAGCAGCTTAAGATGGACAGGGAGCCTGATAACCTTT. Its translation: CASSLRWTGSLITF.